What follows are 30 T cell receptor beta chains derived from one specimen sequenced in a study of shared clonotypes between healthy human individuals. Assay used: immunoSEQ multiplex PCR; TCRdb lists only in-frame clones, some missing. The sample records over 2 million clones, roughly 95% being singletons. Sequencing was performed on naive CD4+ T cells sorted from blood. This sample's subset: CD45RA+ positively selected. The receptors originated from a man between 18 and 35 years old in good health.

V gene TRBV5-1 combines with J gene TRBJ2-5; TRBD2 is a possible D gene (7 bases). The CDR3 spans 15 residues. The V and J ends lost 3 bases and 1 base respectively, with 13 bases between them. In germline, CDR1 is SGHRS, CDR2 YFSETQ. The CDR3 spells CASSSGGVVQETQYF. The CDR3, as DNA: TGCGCCAGCAGCTCGGGGGGCGTCGTCCAAGAGACCCAGTACTTC.

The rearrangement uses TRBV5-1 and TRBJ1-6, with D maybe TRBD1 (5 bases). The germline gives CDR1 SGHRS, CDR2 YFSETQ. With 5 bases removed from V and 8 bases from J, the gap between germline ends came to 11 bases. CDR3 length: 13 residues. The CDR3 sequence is CASRLDTDSPLHF. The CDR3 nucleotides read TGCGCCAGCAGACTGGACACGGATTCACCCCTCCACTTT. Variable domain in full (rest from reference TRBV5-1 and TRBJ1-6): KAGVTQTPRYLIKTRGQQVTLSCSPISGHRSVSWYQQTPGQGLQFLFEYFSETQRNKGNFPGRFSGRQFSNSRSEMNVSTLELGDSALYLCASRLDTDSPLHFGNGTRLTVT.

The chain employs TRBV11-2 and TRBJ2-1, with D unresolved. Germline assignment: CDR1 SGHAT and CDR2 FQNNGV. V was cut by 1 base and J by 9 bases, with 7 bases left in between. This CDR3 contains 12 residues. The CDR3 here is CASSLGAREQFF. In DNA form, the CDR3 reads TGTGCCAGCAGCTTAGGTGCCCGTGAGCAGTTCTTC.

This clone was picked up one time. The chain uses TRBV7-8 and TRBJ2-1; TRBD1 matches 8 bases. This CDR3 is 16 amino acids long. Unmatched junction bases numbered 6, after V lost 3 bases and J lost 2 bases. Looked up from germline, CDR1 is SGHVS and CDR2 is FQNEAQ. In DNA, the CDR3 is TGTGCCAGCAGCTTCGTTCAGGGGGCTACCTACAATGAGCAGTTCTTC. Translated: CASSFVQGATYNEQFF.

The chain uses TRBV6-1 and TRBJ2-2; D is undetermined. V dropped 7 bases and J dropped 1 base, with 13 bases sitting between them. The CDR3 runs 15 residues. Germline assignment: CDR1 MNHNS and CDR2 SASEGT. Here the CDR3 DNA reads TGTGCCAGCAAGGCTTTTATTGAGAACACCGGGGAGCTGTTTTTT. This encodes CASKAFIENTGELFF.

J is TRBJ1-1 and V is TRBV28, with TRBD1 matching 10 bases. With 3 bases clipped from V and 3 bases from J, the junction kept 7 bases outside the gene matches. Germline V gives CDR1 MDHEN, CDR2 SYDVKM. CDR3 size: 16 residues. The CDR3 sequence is CASSLPTGTGDTEAFF. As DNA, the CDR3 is TGTGCCAGCAGTTTGCCAACCGGGACAGGGGACACTGAAGCTTTCTTT.

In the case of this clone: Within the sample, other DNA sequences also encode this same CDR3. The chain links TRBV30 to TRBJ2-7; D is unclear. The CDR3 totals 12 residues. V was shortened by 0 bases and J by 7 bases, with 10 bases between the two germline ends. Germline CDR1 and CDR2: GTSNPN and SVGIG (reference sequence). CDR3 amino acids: CAWSVPPREQYF. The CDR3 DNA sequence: TGTGCCTGGAGTGTACCGCCCAGGGAGCAGTACTTC.

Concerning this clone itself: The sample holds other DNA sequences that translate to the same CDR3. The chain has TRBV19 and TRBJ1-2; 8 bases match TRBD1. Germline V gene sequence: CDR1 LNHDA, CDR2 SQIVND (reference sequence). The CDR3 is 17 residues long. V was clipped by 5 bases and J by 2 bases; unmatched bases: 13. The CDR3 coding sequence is TGTGCCAGTAGTCCTACAGGGGGTCTCCTCACGAACTATGGCTACACCTTC. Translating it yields CASSPTGGLLTNYGYTF.

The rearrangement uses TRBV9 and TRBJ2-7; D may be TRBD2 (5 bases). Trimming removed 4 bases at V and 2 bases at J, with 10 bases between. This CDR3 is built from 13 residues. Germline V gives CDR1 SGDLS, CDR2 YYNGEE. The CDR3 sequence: CASSRTPTYEQYF. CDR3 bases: TGTGCCAGCAGCCGGACTCCTACCTACGAGCAGTACTTC.

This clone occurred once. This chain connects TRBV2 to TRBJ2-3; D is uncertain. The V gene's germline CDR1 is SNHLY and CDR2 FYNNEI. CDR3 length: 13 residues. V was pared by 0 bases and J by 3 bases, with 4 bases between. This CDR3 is CASSEAGTDTQYF. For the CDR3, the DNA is TGTGCCAGCAGTGAAGCGGGGACAGATACGCAGTATTTT. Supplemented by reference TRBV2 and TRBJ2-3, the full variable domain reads EPEVTQTPSHQVTQMGQEVILRCVPISNHLYFYWYRQILGQKVEFLVSFYNNEISEKSEIFDDQFSVERPDGSNFTLKIRSTKLEDSAMYFCASSEAGTDTQYFGPGTRLTVL.

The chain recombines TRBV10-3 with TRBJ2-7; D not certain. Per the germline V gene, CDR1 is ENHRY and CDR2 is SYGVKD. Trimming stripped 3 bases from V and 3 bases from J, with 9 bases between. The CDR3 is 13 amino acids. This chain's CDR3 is CAISDSQYYEQYF. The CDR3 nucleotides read TGTGCCATCAGTGACAGCCAGTACTACGAGCAGTACTTC.

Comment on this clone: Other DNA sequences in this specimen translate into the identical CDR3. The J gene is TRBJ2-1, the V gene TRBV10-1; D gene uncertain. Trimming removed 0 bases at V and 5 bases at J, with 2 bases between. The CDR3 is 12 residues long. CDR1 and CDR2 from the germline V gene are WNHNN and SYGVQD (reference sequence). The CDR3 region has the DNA TGCGCCAGCAGTGAGTCGAACAATGAGCAGTTCTTC. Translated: CASSESNNEQFF.

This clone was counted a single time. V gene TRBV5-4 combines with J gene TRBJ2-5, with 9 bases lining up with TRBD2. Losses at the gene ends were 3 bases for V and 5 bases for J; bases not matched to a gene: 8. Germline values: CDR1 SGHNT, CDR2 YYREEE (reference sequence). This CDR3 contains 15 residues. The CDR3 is CASSSLAGDLETQYF. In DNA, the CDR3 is TGTGCCAGCAGCTCATTAGCGGGAGACTTGGAGACCCAGTACTTC.

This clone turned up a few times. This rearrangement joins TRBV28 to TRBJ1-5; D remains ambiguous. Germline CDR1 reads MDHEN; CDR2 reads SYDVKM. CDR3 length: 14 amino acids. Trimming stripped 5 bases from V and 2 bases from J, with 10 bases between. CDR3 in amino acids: CASSPIWGNQPQHF. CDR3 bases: TGTGCCAGCAGTCCAATCTGGGGCAATCAGCCCCAGCATTTT.

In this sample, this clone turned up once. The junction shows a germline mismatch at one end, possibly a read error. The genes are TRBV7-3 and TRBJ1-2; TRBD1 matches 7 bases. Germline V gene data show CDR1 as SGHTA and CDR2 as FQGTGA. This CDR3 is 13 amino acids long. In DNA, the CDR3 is TGTGCCAGCAGCTCTCGACAGGGCGATGCCCTCTTCTTC. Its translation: CASSSRQGDALFF.

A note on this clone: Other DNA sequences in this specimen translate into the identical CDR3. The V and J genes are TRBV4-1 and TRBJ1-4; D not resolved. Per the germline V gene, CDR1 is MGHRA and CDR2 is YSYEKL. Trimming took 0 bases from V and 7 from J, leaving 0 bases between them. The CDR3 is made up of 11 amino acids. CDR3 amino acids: CASSQDEKLFF. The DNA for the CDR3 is TGCGCCAGCAGCCAAGATGAAAAACTGTTTTTT.

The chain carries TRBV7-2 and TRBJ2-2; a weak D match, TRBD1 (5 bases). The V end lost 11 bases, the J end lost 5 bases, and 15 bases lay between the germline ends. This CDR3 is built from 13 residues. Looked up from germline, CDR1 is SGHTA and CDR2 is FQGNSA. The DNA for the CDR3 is TGTGCCTCAACCTCCAGGGAAACCGGGGAGCTGTTTTTT. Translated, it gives CASTSRETGELFF. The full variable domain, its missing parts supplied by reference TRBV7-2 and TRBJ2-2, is GAGVSQSPSNKVTEKGKDVELRCDPISGHTALYWYRQSLGQGLEFLIYFQGNSAPDKSGLPSDRFSAERTGGSVSTLTIQRTQQEDSAVYLCASTSRETGELFFGEGSRLTVL.

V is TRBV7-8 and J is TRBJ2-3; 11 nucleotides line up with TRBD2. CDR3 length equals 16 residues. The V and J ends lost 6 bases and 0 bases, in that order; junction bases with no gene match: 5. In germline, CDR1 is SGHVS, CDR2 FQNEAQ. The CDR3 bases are TGTGCCAGCAGTTCCGGACTAGCGGGTAGCACAGATACGCAGTATTTT. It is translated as CASSSGLAGSTDTQYF.

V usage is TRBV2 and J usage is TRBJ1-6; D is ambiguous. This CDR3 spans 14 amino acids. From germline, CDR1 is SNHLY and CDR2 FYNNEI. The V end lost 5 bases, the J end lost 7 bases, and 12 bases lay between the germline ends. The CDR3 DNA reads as TGTGCCAGCAGTAAGGACCAACCCAATTCACCCCTCCACTTT. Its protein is CASSKDQPNSPLHF.

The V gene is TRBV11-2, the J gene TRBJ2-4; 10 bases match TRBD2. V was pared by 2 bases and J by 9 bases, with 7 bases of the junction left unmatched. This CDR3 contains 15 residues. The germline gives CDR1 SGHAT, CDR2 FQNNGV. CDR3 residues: CASSLSGGAMGIQYF. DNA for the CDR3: TGTGCCAGCAGCTTAAGCGGGGGGGCCATGGGCATTCAGTACTTC. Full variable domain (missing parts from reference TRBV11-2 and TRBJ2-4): EAGVAQSPRYKIIEKRQSVAFWCNPISGHATLYWYQQILGQGPKLLIQFQNNGVVDDSQLPKDRFSAERLKGVDSTLKIQPAKLEDSAVYLCASSLSGGAMGIQYFGAGTRLSVL.

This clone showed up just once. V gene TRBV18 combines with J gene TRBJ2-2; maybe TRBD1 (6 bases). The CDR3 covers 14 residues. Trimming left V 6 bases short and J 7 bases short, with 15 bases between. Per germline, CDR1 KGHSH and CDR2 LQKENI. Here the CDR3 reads CASSPNRDFGELFF. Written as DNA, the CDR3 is TGTGCCAGCTCGCCGAACAGGGATTTCGGGGAGCTGTTTTTT.

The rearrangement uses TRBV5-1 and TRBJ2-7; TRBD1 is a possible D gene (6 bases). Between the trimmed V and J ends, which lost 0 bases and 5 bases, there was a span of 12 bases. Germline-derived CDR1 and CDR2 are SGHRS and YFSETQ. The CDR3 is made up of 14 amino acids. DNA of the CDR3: TGCGCCAGCAGCTTGGTACAGGGTGGGAACGAGCAGTACTTC. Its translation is CASSLVQGGNEQYF.

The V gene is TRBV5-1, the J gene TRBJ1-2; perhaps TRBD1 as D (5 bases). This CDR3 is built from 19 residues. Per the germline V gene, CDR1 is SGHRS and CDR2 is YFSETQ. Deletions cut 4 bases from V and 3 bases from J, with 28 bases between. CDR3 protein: CASSPNEEGRPLGDYGYTF. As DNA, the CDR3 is TGCGCCAGCAGCCCGAACGAGGAGGGCAGGCCACTGGGGGACTATGGCTACACCTTC.

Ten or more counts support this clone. As DNA, the CDR3 is TGTGCCAGCAGCCCAGGCTTACTCCAAGGATTCTATGGCTACACCTTC. This translates into CASSPGLLQGFYGYTF. The rearrangement links TRBV27 to TRBJ1-2; D remains ambiguous. The germline V gene encodes CDR1 MNHEY and CDR2 SMNVEV (reference sequence). The CDR3 totals 16 residues. V lost 6 bases to trimming and J lost 4 bases, with 21 bases between them.

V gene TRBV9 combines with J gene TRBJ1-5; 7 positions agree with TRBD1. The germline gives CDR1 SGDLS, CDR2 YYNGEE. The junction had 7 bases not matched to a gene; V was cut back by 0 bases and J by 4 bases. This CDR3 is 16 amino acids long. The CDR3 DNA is TGTGCCAGCAGCGTAGGGGAAGGGGGCGTAAATCAGCCCCAGCATTTT. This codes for CASSVGEGGVNQPQHF.

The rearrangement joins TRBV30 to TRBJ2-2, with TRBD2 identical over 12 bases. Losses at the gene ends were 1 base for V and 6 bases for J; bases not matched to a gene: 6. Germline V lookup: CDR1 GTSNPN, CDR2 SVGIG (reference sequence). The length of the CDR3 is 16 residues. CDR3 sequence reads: CAWSGLAGGPSGELFF. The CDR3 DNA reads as TGTGCCTGGAGTGGGCTAGCGGGAGGGCCTTCCGGGGAGCTGTTTTTT.

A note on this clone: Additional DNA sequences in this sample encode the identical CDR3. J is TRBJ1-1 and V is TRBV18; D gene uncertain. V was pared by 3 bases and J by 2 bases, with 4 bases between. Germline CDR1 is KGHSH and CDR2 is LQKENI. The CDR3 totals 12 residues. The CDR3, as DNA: TGTGCCAGCTCACCTGAAAACACTGAAGCTTTCTTT. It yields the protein CASSPENTEAFF.

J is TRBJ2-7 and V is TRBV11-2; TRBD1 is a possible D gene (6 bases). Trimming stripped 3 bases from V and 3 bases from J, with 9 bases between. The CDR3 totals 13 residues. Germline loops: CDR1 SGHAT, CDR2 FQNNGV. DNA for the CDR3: TGTGCCAGCAGCTTGCCAGGGGACTACGAGCAGTACTTC. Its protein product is CASSLPGDYEQYF.

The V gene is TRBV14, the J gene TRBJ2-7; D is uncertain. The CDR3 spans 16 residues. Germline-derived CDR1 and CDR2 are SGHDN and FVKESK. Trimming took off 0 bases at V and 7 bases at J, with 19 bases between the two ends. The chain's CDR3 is CASSQDLLASPYEQYF. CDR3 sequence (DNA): TGTGCCAGCAGCCAAGATTTACTGGCTAGTCCGTATGAGCAGTACTTC.

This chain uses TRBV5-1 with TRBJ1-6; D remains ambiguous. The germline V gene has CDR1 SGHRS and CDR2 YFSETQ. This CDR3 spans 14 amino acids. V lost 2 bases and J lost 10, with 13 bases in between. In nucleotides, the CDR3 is TGCGCCAGCAGCTTTTCAGACGTACTATCACCCCTCCACTTT. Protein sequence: CASSFSDVLSPLHF.